This note documents a single TCR beta chain sequence. The data derive from a study of blood T cell repertoires in COVID-19. The overall study: The United States, Italy and Spain supplied acute and convalescent COVID-19 samples.

Trimming cost V 2 bases and J 5 bases; bases outside gene matches: 2. Germline CDR1 reads MNHEY; CDR2 reads SVGEGT. The CDR3 contains 13 residues. Sequencing was performed with immunoSEQ multiplex PCR; in TCRdb, only in-frame clones are kept and a portion is missing. The repertoire consists of more than 90,000 clones, with about 80% occurring once and the leading ten covering roughly 4%. Sequencing was carried out using peripheral blood. The gene calls are TRBV6-2 or TRBV6-3 and TRBJ2-5, with 7 bases identical to TRBD2. This TCR was sampled from a man in his 60s with acute or convalescent COVID-19. CDR3 sequence (DNA): TGTGCCAGCAGTTACCCCGGGAGGGAGACCCAGTACTTC. As protein: CASSYPGRETQYF.